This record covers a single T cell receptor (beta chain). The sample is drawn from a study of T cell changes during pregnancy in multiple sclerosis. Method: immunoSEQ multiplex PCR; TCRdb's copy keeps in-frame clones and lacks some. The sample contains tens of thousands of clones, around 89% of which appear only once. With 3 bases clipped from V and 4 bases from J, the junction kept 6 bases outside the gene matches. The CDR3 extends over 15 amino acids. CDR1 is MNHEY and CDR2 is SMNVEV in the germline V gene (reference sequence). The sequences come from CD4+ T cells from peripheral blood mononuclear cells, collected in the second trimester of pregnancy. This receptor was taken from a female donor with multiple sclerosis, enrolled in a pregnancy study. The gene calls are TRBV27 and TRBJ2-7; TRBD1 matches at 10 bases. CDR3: CASSLYPGQGYEQYF. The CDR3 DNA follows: TGTGCCAGCAGTTTGTACCCGGGACAGGGGTACGAGCAGTACTTC.